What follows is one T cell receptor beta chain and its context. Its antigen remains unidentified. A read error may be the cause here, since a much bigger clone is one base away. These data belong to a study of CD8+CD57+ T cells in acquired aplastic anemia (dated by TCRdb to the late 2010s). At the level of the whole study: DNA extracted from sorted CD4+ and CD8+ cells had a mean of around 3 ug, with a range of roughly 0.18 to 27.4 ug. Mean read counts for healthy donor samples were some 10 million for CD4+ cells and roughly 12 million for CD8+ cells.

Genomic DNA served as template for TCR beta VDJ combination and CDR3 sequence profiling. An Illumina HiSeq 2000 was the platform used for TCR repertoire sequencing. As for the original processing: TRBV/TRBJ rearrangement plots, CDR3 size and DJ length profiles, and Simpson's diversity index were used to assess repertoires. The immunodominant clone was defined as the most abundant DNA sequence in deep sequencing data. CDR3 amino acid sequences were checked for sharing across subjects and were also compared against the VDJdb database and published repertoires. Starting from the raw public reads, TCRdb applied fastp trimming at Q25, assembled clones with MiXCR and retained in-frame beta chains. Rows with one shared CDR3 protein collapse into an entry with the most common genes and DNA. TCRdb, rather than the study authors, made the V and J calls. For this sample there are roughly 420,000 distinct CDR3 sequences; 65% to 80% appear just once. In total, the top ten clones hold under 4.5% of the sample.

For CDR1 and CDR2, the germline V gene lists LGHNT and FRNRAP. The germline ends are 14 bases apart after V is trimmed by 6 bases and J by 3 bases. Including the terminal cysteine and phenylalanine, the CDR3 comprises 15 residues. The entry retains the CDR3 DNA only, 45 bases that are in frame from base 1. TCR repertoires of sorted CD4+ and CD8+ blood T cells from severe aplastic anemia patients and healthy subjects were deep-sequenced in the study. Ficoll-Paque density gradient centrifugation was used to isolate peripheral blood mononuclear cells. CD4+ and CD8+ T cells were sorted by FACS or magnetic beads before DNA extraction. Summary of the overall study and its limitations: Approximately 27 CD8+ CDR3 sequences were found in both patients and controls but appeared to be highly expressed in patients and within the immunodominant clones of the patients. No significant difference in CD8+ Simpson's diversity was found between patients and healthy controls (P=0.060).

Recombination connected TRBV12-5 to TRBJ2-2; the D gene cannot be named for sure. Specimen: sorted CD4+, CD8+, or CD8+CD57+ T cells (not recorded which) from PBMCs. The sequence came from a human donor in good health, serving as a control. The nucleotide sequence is TGTGCTAGTGGCCCACCCCTTACAGACACCGGGGAGCTGTTTTTT. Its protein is CASGPPLTDTGELFF.